This is a list of T cell receptor beta chains from one sample in a study of cytomegalovirus exposure and HLA in healthy donors. Method: immunoSEQ multiplex PCR; TCRdb's copy keeps in-frame clones and lacks some. The sample carries fewer than 150,000 clones, about 74% recorded once. The sequencing input was PBMCs. The receptors come from a woman aged 45-65 years in good health and CMV-seronegative. CDR3s include the opening cysteine and the closing phenylalanine or tryptophan. Fields, in order: D gene, clone size, V gene, J gene, CDR3 protein, CDR3 DNA. D genes are given only for firm matches. The listing skips clone size in some rows; elsewhere it reads once, few, many or a size class.

d_call: TRBD2
clone_size: once
v_call: TRBV4-1
j_call: TRBJ2-4
cdr3_aa: CASSQVIAGKNIQYF
cdr3_nt: TGCGCCAGCAGCCAAGTGATAGCGGGTAAAAACATTCAGTACTTC

d_call: NA
clone_size: few
v_call: TRBV11-2
j_call: TRBJ1-6
cdr3_aa: CASSLRGNSPLHF
cdr3_nt: TGTGCCAGCAGCTTAAGAGGGAATTCACCCCTCCACTTT

d_call: NA
clone_size: few
v_call: TRBV28
j_call: TRBJ1-3
cdr3_aa: CASLGAGSVRNTIYF
cdr3_nt: TGTGCCAGCTTGGGCGCAGGGTCGGTGAGAAACACCATATATTTT

d_call: NA
clone_size: NA
v_call: TRBV14
j_call: TRBJ1-2
cdr3_aa: CASSQGGGYTF
cdr3_nt: TGTGCCAGCAGCCAAGGAGGGGGCTACACCTTC

d_call: NA
clone_size: NA
v_call: TRBV28
j_call: TRBJ1-2
cdr3_aa: CASSSGTTGYTF
cdr3_nt: TGTGCCAGCAGTTCGGGAACCACGGGCTACACCTTC

d_call: TRBD2
clone_size: many
v_call: TRBV4-2
j_call: TRBJ2-5
cdr3_aa: CASSQGGGAQETQYF
cdr3_nt: TGTGCCAGCAGCCAAGGCGGGGGGGCCCAAGAGACCCAGTACTTC

d_call: TRBD1
clone_size: few
v_call: TRBV10-1
j_call: TRBJ1-4
cdr3_aa: CASSPTGVGEKLFF
cdr3_nt: TGCGCCAGCAGTCCGACAGGGGTCGGGGAAAAACTGTTTTTT

d_call: NA
clone_size: NA
v_call: TRBV2
j_call: TRBJ1-2
cdr3_aa: CASSEARQNYGYTF
cdr3_nt: TGTGCCAGCAGTGAAGCGCGGCAGAACTATGGCTACACCTTC

d_call: TRBD2
clone_size: NA
v_call: TRBV4-3
j_call: TRBJ2-1
cdr3_aa: CASRPGLAYNEQFF
cdr3_nt: TGCGCCAGCAGGCCGGGACTAGCCTACAATGAGCAGTTCTTC

d_call: NA
clone_size: NA
v_call: TRBV4-3
j_call: TRBJ1-2
cdr3_aa: CASSQGLGEGVDGYTF
cdr3_nt: TGCGCCAGCAGCCAGGGTTTGGGGGAGGGAGTCGATGGCTACACCTTC

d_call: TRBD1
clone_size: NA
v_call: TRBV2
j_call: TRBJ1-5
cdr3_aa: CASNRGMDQPQHF
cdr3_nt: TGTGCCAGCAACAGGGGGATGGATCAGCCCCAGCATTTT

d_call: TRBD2
clone_size: NA
v_call: TRBV7-2
j_call: TRBJ2-5
cdr3_aa: CASSLGDRGGLGETQYF
cdr3_nt: TGTGCCAGCAGCCTAGGAGACCGGGGGGGCCTCGGAGAGACCCAGTACTTC

d_call: NA
clone_size: NA
v_call: TRBV7-8
j_call: TRBJ1-1
cdr3_aa: CASSGWGLNTEAFF
cdr3_nt: TGTGCCAGCAGCGGATGGGGGCTGAACACTGAAGCTTTCTTT

d_call: NA
clone_size: NA
v_call: TRBV21-1
j_call: TRBJ1-1
cdr3_aa: CASSIRGTDTEAFF
cdr3_nt: TGTGCCAGCAGCATCCGCGGGACGGACACTGAAGCTTTCTTT

d_call: TRBD2
clone_size: NA
v_call: TRBV5-1
j_call: TRBJ2-1
cdr3_aa: CASSHQLAGGFYNEQFF
cdr3_nt: TGCGCCAGCAGCCACCAACTAGCGGGGGGTTTCTACAATGAGCAGTTCTTC

d_call: TRBD1
clone_size: NA
v_call: TRBV19
j_call: TRBJ1-2
cdr3_aa: CASSWGQFYGYTF
cdr3_nt: TGTGCCAGTAGTTGGGGACAGTTCTATGGCTACACCTTC

d_call: TRBD1
clone_size: NA
v_call: TRBV5-4
j_call: TRBJ1-1
cdr3_aa: CASSLTGPNTEAFF
cdr3_nt: TGTGCCAGCAGTTTGACAGGGCCGAACACTGAAGCTTTCTTT

d_call: TRBD1
clone_size: NA
v_call: TRBV28
j_call: TRBJ1-6
cdr3_aa: CASSPSPGGNSPLHF
cdr3_nt: TGTGCCAGCAGTCCCTCGCCAGGGGGTAATTCACCCCTCCACTTT

d_call: TRBD2
clone_size: NA
v_call: TRBV19
j_call: TRBJ2-5
cdr3_aa: CASSIPAGGGETQYF
cdr3_nt: TGTGCCAGTAGTATTCCGGCGGGGGGTGGTGAGACCCAGTACTTC

d_call: TRBD1
clone_size: NA
v_call: TRBV14
j_call: TRBJ1-4
cdr3_aa: CASSTGQEGWLGNEKLFF
cdr3_nt: TGTGCCAGCAGTACCGGACAGGAAGGATGGCTCGGTAATGAAAAACTGTTTTTT

d_call: NA
clone_size: NA
v_call: TRBV13
j_call: TRBJ2-2
cdr3_aa: CASSRTPAGTGELFF
cdr3_nt: TGTGCCAGCAGTCGGACCCCCGCGGGGACCGGGGAGCTGTTTTTT

d_call: NA
clone_size: NA
v_call: TRBV4-1
j_call: TRBJ2-3
cdr3_aa: CASSPDYFFDRTDTQYF
cdr3_nt: TGCGCCAGCAGCCCGGACTACTTCTTCGATCGCACAGATACGCAGTATTTT

d_call: NA
clone_size: NA
v_call: TRBV7-3
j_call: TRBJ1-1
cdr3_aa: CASSLSGNTEAFF
cdr3_nt: TGTGCCAGCAGCTTAAGCGGGAACACTGAAGCTTTCTTT

d_call: TRBD2
clone_size: NA
v_call: TRBV5-1
j_call: TRBJ2-5
cdr3_aa: CASSLSGTRYQETQYF
cdr3_nt: TGCGCCAGCAGCTTGAGCGGGACTCGGTACCAAGAGACCCAGTACTTC

d_call: NA
clone_size: NA
v_call: TRBV4-1
j_call: TRBJ1-4
cdr3_aa: CASSPPSLRGMLEKLFF
cdr3_nt: TGCGCCAGCAGCCCACCTTCGTTGAGGGGGATGCTTGAAAAACTGTTTTTT

d_call: NA
clone_size: NA
v_call: TRBV5-6
j_call: TRBJ1-2
cdr3_aa: CASSLVAGNGYTF
cdr3_nt: TGTGCCAGCAGCTTGGTTGCAGGTAACGGCTACACCTTC

d_call: NA
clone_size: NA
v_call: TRBV30
j_call: TRBJ1-1
cdr3_aa: CACPGTRHDTEAFF
cdr3_nt: TGTGCCTGCCCCGGGACAAGACACGACACTGAAGCTTTCTTT

d_call: NA
clone_size: NA
v_call: TRBV9
j_call: TRBJ2-7
cdr3_aa: CASSVRWGPNYEQYF
cdr3_nt: TGTGCCAGCAGCGTAAGATGGGGGCCTAACTACGAGCAGTACTTC

d_call: TRBD1
clone_size: NA
v_call: TRBV19
j_call: TRBJ1-2
cdr3_aa: CASSTSFGQDYGYTF
cdr3_nt: TGTGCCAGTAGTACCTCCTTCGGACAGGACTATGGCTACACCTTC

d_call: NA
clone_size: NA
v_call: TRBV5-1
j_call: TRBJ2-5
cdr3_aa: CASSQALGQETQYF
cdr3_nt: TGCGCCAGCAGCCAGGCGTTGGGCCAAGAGACCCAGTACTTC

d_call: TRBD1
clone_size: NA
v_call: TRBV6-5
j_call: TRBJ1-1
cdr3_aa: CASSKTGTGFTEAFF
cdr3_nt: TGTGCCAGCAGTAAAACCGGGACAGGGTTCACTGAAGCTTTCTTT

d_call: NA
clone_size: NA
v_call: TRBV2
j_call: TRBJ1-4
cdr3_aa: CASTFAPEGEKLFF
cdr3_nt: TGTGCCAGCACCTTCGCCCCAGAGGGTGAAAAACTGTTTTTT

d_call: TRBD1
clone_size: NA
v_call: TRBV7-9
j_call: TRBJ2-1
cdr3_aa: CASSLRRTGRVEQFF
cdr3_nt: TGTGCCAGCAGCCTTAGGCGGACAGGGCGCGTTGAGCAGTTCTTC

d_call: TRBD1
clone_size: NA
v_call: TRBV27
j_call: TRBJ1-3
cdr3_aa: CASSRQGLRPGNTIYF
cdr3_nt: TGTGCCAGCAGTCGACAGGGTCTCAGACCTGGAAACACCATATATTTT

d_call: TRBD1
clone_size: NA
v_call: TRBV5-5
j_call: TRBJ1-2
cdr3_aa: CASSSQGEGGYTF
cdr3_nt: TGTGCCAGCAGCTCACAGGGGGAAGGTGGCTACACCTTC

d_call: NA
clone_size: few
v_call: TRBV10-2
j_call: TRBJ2-3
cdr3_aa: CASSAAGGHDTQYF
cdr3_nt: TGCGCCAGCAGTGCAGCCGGGGGGCACGATACGCAGTATTTT

d_call: NA
clone_size: NA
v_call: TRBV28
j_call: TRBJ1-4
cdr3_aa: CASTQGGYEKLFF
cdr3_nt: TGTGCCAGCACCCAGGGAGGGTATGAAAAACTGTTTTTT